This T cell receptor beta chain appears in the sequencing data of a study of blood T cell repertoires in COVID-19. Study-level background: Italy, Spain and the United States were the sources of the convalescent and acute COVID-19 samples. PBMCs, B-cell-depleted T cells, or T cells provided the cDNA or gDNA that made up the material.

The germline V and J ends were trimmed by 0 bases and 7 bases, with 23 bases remaining between them. The CDR3 consists of 17 residues. Germline CDR1 and CDR2: SGDLS and YYNGEE. In the study's own analysis: Scientists estimated how many nucleated cells there were by amplifying reference gene primers. Assay: immunoSEQ multiplex PCR; the TCRdb copy retains only in-frame clones and omits some. Clone size and the V and J calls come from that table; the DNA yielded D and trimming. In the table there are about 140,000 clones, 84% of which are singletons. The sample taken for sequencing was peripheral blood. The chain links TRBV9 to TRBJ2-7, with D tentatively TRBD2 (5 bases). This clonotype was sampled from a woman in her sixties with acute or convalescent COVID-19. As DNA, the CDR3 is TGTGCCAGCAGCGTAGACTCTCGGGGTCCTACTTCGGGGGAGCAGTACTTC. This encodes CASSVDSRGPTSGEQYF.